The 2 T cell receptor beta chains below come from one sample, sequenced in a study of CD8 T cells in Susac syndrome. It was with random hexamers that roughly 0.5 to 1 ug RNA was reverse transcribed. TCRdb processed the immunoSEQ multiplex PCR reads anew with MiXCR; each CDR3 protein has one entry. The top ten clones hold 0.099% of a sample with approximately 180,000 distinct CDR3 sequences, roughly 94% of them seen once. The sequenced material came from CD4+ T cells from PBMCs. The origin of the receptors is a human donor with Susac syndrome.

The V gene is TRBV6-6, the J gene TRBJ1-3; D gene ambiguous. Germline V gives CDR1 MNHNY, CDR2 SVGAGI (reference sequence). This CDR3 has 11 residues. Trimming stripped 11 bases from V and 4 bases from J, with 9 bases between. The CDR3 DNA is TGTGCCGGGAAAACCGGAAACACCATATATTTT. Translated, it gives CAGKTGNTIYF.

This sequence joins TRBV20-1 and TRBJ2-1; no clear D gene. V was cut by 0 bases and J by 6 bases, with 9 bases left in between. CDR1 and CDR2 from the germline V gene are DFQATT and SNEGSKA (reference sequence). The CDR3 length is 13 residues. CDR3 amino acids: CSAREATLNEQFF. The CDR3 nucleotides read TGCAGTGCTAGAGAGGCGACCCTCAATGAGCAGTTCTTC.